This entry lists 30 T cell receptor beta chains sequenced from one sample in a study of PD-1 blockade in classical Hodgkin lymphoma. Brentuximab vedotin exposure varied, and every patient relapsed after autologous stem cell transplantation. Using magnetic negative selection, the CD4+ T cells were separated out of thawed PBMCs. Here immunoSEQ multiplex PCR was the method, and the copy in TCRdb shows in-frame clones only, minus some. This sample has about 24,000 clones, with roughly 84% found just once. The source was CD4+ T cells from blood, collected at baseline. The receptors shown here come from a human donor with classical Hodgkin lymphoma.

This clone has just a few counts. The chain links TRBV6-5 to TRBJ1-1; no clear D. CDR1 and CDR2 from the germline V gene are MNHEY and SVGAGI. CDR3 length equals 14 residues. The V and J ends lost 6 bases and 1 base respectively, with 12 bases between them. The CDR3 DNA reads as TGTGCCAGCAGCCTCAGGTTAAGGAACACTGAAGCTTTCTTT. Amino acid sequence: CASSLRLRNTEAFF.

The sample holds a few counts of this clone. The CDR3 DNA is TGTGCCAGCAGTTACAGGAGGGACACTGAAGCTTTCTTT. It specifies CASSYRRDTEAFF. The gene calls are TRBV6-5 and TRBJ1-1; D ambiguous. Germline V gene lookup returns CDR1 MNHEY and CDR2 SVGAGI. The CDR3 totals 13 residues. The V end was cut by 2 bases, the J end by 3 bases, with 7 bases between.

The chain's CDR3 is CASSPKGEQFF. DNA for the CDR3: TGTGCCAGCTCACCCAAAGGTGAGCAGTTCTTC. This chain connects TRBV18 to TRBJ2-1; D gene ambiguous. In germline, CDR1 is KGHSH, CDR2 LQKENI. This CDR3 is built from 11 residues. Between the trimmed V and J ends, which lost 3 bases and 9 bases, there was a span of 6 bases.

This chain joins TRBV28 and TRBJ2-2; D possibly uses TRBD1 or TRBD2 (5 bases each). With 4 bases removed from V and 4 bases from J, the gap between germline ends came to 13 bases. The CDR3 extends over 15 amino acids. Germline V gene data show CDR1 as MDHEN and CDR2 as SYDVKM. Here the CDR3 DNA reads TGTGCCAGCAGTTCGGGACCAGGGCTCACCGGGGAGCTGTTTTTT. Its protein product is CASSSGPGLTGELFF.

The chain links TRBV18 to TRBJ2-3; perhaps TRBD1 as D (6 bases). V was shortened by 2 bases and J by 4 bases, with 16 bases between the two germline ends. Germline loops: CDR1 KGHSH, CDR2 LQKENI. This CDR3 spans 16 amino acids. This CDR3 is CASSPFTGNRADTQYF. The CDR3 coding sequence is TGTGCCAGCTCACCATTCACAGGGAATCGGGCAGATACGCAGTATTTT. Supplemented by reference TRBV18 and TRBJ2-3, the full variable domain reads NAGVMQNPRHLVRRRGQEARLRCSPMKGHSHVYWYRQLPEEGLKFMVYLQKENIIDESGMPKERFSAEFPKEGPSILRIQQVVRGDSAAYFCASSPFTGNRADTQYFGPGTRLTVL.

J is TRBJ2-5 and V is TRBV15, with D tentatively TRBD1 or TRBD2 (5 bases each). This CDR3 comprises 13 residues. Trimming took 1 base from V and 5 from J, leaving 8 bases between them. The germline gives CDR1 LNHNV, CDR2 YYDKDF (reference sequence). CDR3 protein: CATSRGGGETQYF. Here the CDR3 DNA reads TGTGCCACCAGCAGAGGTGGGGGTGAGACCCAGTACTTC.

The chain couples TRBV19 to TRBJ1-5; tentative D call: TRBD1 (6 bases). Germline V gene sequence: CDR1 LNHDA, CDR2 SQIVND (reference sequence). The CDR3 has 15 residues. The ends were cut back, 7 bases at V and 4 bases at J, with 17 bases in the middle. In DNA form, the CDR3 reads TGTGCCAGTATCGCCGGGGGCTCGGGGAATCAGCCCCAGCATTTT. Residues: CASIAGGSGNQPQHF.

V and J are TRBV9 and TRBJ1-1, with 8 bases matching TRBD1. This CDR3 is 12 amino acids long. With V trimmed by 2 bases and J by 11 bases, 5 bases remained unmatched. Germline loops: CDR1 SGDLS, CDR2 YYNGEE. For the CDR3, the DNA is TGTGCCAGCAGCGTCATGGGACAGGAGGCTTTCTTT. Protein sequence: CASSVMGQEAFF.

The chain joins TRBV28 to TRBJ2-1, with TRBD2 as a possible D gene (6 bases). This CDR3 is built from 16 residues. CDR1 is MDHEN and CDR2 is SYDVKM in the germline V gene. Trimming took 3 bases from V and 4 from J, leaving 16 bases between them. In DNA form, the CDR3 reads TGTGCCAGCAGTTTTGCGGGCGGGGTCCCTTACAATGAGCAGTTCTTC. Protein sequence: CASSFAGGVPYNEQFF.

Remarks on this clone: Its ends do not fully match the called genes, so a read error is possible. The rearrangement joins TRBV6-6 to TRBJ1-1; 8 bases agree with TRBD1. Germline CDR1 and CDR2: MNHNY and SVGAGI (reference sequence). The CDR3 has 11 amino acids. Here the CDR3 reads CASSYQGAGVF. CDR3 nucleotides: TGTGCCAGCAGTTATCAGGGGGCGGGAGTCTTT.

This clone has a single count. The CDR3 nucleotides read TGTGCCAGCAGCCAAGATACAGGGGGCGCTGGCTACACCTTC. Protein product: CASSQDTGGAGYTF. The gene calls are TRBV14 and TRBJ1-2, with TRBD1 matching 9 bases. J lost 7 bases, V lost 0 bases, and 3 bases had no gene match. Looked up from germline, CDR1 is SGHDN and CDR2 is FVKESK. This CDR3 is built from 14 residues. Full variable domain (outside the CDR3, taken from reference TRBV14 and TRBJ1-2): EAGVTQFPSHSVIEKGQTVTLRCDPISGHDNLYWYRRVMGKEIKFLLHFVKESKQDESGMPNNRFLAERTGGTYSTLKVQPAELEDSGVYFCASSQDTGGAGYTFGSGTRLTVV.

Concerning this clone itself: The same CDR3 can be traced to other DNA sequences in this sample. The genes are TRBV7-9 and TRBJ2-5; no definite D call. V dropped 2 bases and J dropped 5 bases, with 6 bases sitting between them. The CDR3 covers 12 residues. Germline-derived CDR1 and CDR2 are SEHNR and FQNEAQ (reference sequence). CDR3 protein: CASSLNGETQYF. CDR3 in DNA: TGTGCCAGCAGCTTAAACGGGGAGACCCAGTACTTC. Drawing the rest from reference TRBV7-9 and TRBJ2-5, the complete variable domain is DTGVSQNPRHKITKRGQNVTFRCDPISEHNRLYWYRQTLGQGPEFLTYFQNEAQLEKSRLLSDRFSAERPKGSFSTLEIQRTEQGDSAMYLCASSLNGETQYFGPGTRLLVL.

This clone was seen only once. The rearrangement links TRBV7-2 to TRBJ2-7; D may match TRBD1 or TRBD2 (5 bases each). CDR3 length equals 13 residues. Trimming pared 3 bases from V and 4 bases from J, leaving 10 bases between. Germline V gives CDR1 SGHTA, CDR2 FQGNSA. CDR3 in amino acids: CASSLGDGYEQYF. CDR3 DNA: TGTGCCAGCAGCTTGGGGGACGGATACGAGCAGTACTTC.

The chain joins TRBV5-4 to TRBJ2-4; TRBD2 is a possible D gene (6 bases). There are 14 residues in the CDR3. The ends were cut back, 1 base at V and 10 bases at J, with 15 bases in the middle. Germline CDR1 reads SGHNT; CDR2 reads YYREEE (reference sequence). DNA for the CDR3: TGTGCCAGCAGCTTGTTCCGCCAGGGAGGTATTCAGTACTTC. This codes for CASSLFRQGGIQYF. Variable domain in full (rest from reference TRBV5-4 and TRBJ2-4): ETGVTQSPTHLIKTRGQQVTLRCSSQSGHNTVSWYQQALGQGPQFIFQYYREEENGRGNFPPRFSGLQFPNYSSELNVNALELDDSALYLCASSLFRQGGIQYFGAGTRLSVL.

This clone appeared a single time. The V gene is TRBV7-2, the J gene TRBJ1-2; D gene ambiguous. Trimming took off 2 bases at V and 7 bases at J, with 14 bases between the two ends. The CDR3 runs 14 residues. Germline CDR1 is SGHTA and CDR2 is FQGNSA. The CDR3 nucleotides read TGTGCCAGCAGCTTATCTGGTGGATACGGTGGCTACACCTTC. Translating gives CASSLSGGYGGYTF.

V and J are TRBV7-9 and TRBJ2-3; the D call may be TRBD1 or TRBD2 (5 bases each). Germline lookup yields CDR1 SEHNR and CDR2 FQNEAQ (reference sequence). The CDR3 is 15 amino acids. V was shortened by 6 bases and J by 5 bases, with 18 bases between the two germline ends. The CDR3 is CASRSDSRREDTQYF. The CDR3 nucleotides are TGTGCCAGCAGATCCGACAGCCGTCGGGAAGATACGCAGTATTTT.

The chain couples TRBV4-2 to TRBJ2-1; TRBD2 is a possible D gene (6 bases). This CDR3 has 16 residues. Germline CDR1 and CDR2: LGHNA and YNFKEQ. V shed 5 bases and J shed 6 bases, with 20 bases lying between them. CDR3 nucleotide sequence: TGTGCCAGCAGCGGACGGGGGTTTGGTTCAAGCAATGAGCAGTTCTTC. Its translation: CASSGRGFGSSNEQFF.

The chain carries TRBV7-3 and TRBJ2-7; 8 nucleotides align to TRBD1. The CDR3 sequence is 15 residues long. V lost 2 bases and J lost 0; bases outside the gene matches: 3. The germline gives CDR1 SGHTA, CDR2 FQGTGA. CDR3 bases: TGTGCCAGCAGCTTATGGACAGGGCTCTCCTACGAGCAGTACTTC. Its translation is CASSLWTGLSYEQYF.

This clone was counted once. The chain's CDR3 is CASSSRFGSGGGYTF. In DNA, the CDR3 is TGTGCCAGCAGCTCCCGATTTGGGAGTGGAGGTGGCTACACCTTC. The J gene is TRBJ1-2, the V gene TRBV27, with D unclear. This CDR3 spans 15 amino acids. Trimming removed 6 bases from V and 7 bases from J, with 21 bases in between. Germline CDR1 MNHEY, CDR2 SMNVEV (reference sequence).

The rearrangement uses TRBV5-5 and TRBJ2-7, with TRBD1 matching over 9 bases. In germline, CDR1 is SGHKS, CDR2 YYEKEE (reference sequence). This CDR3 has 15 amino acids. V lost 2 bases to trimming and J lost 4 bases; unmatched junction nucleotides: 7. The CDR3: CASSFHGQGRYEQYF. CDR3 DNA: TGTGCCAGCAGCTTCCATGGACAGGGGAGGTACGAGCAGTACTTC.

This clone was detected only once. This chain links TRBV6-6 with TRBJ1-5; the D is unclear. This CDR3 has 13 residues. Germline CDR1 reads MNHNY; CDR2 reads SVGAGI (reference sequence). V lost 6 bases to trimming and J lost 1 base, with 7 bases between them. The CDR3 DNA reads TGTGCCAGCAGGTATCAAAGCAATCAGCCCCAGCATTTT. Encoded protein: CASRYQSNQPQHF.

This chain connects TRBV7-6 to TRBJ2-1; 15 positions match TRBD2. V dropped 5 bases and J dropped 5; count of bases not matched to a gene: 4. Germline CDR1 SGHVS, CDR2 FNYEAQ. The CDR3 contains 16 residues. CDR3 bases: TGTGCCAGCAGCGGGGGACTAGCGGGGGGACACAATGAGCAGTTCTTC. This gives the protein CASSGGLAGGHNEQFF.

This chain links TRBV9 with TRBJ1-1; D is perhaps TRBD1 (6 bases). V lost 0 bases, J lost 5 bases, and 11 bases lay in between. The CDR3 has 14 amino acids. Per the germline V gene, CDR1 is SGDLS and CDR2 is YYNGEE. The CDR3 DNA is TGTGCCAGCAGCGTAGAGCAGGGGTGGACTGAAGCTTTCTTT. It codes for CASSVEQGWTEAFF. Using reference TRBV9 and TRBJ1-1 for the parts outside the CDR3, the full variable domain is DSGVTQTPKHLITATGQRVTLRCSPRSGDLSVYWYQQSLDQGLQFLIQYYNGEERAKGNILERFSAQQFPDLHSELNLSSLELGDSALYFCASSVEQGWTEAFFGQGTRLTVV.

V is TRBV4-2 and J is TRBJ2-1, with D perhaps matching TRBD1 (6 bases). The CDR3 has 15 amino acids. With 2 bases removed from V and 8 bases from J, the gap between germline ends came to 16 bases. Germline V lookup: CDR1 LGHNA, CDR2 YNFKEQ. As DNA, the CDR3 is TGTGCCAGCAGCCAACAGGGGAAGGGGTCGGATGAGCAGTTCTTC. Translation gives CASSQQGKGSDEQFF.

This sequence joins TRBV15 and TRBJ1-1; D is undetermined. Trimming shortened V by 1 base and J by 6 bases, and 9 bases separated the two germline ends. The CDR3 has 13 residues. The germline gives CDR1 LNHNV, CDR2 YYDKDF (reference sequence). The chain's CDR3 is CATSRAYGAEAFF. The CDR3 DNA reads TGTGCCACCAGCAGAGCGTACGGGGCTGAAGCTTTCTTT. The full variable domain, completed using reference TRBV15 and TRBJ1-1, is DAMVIQNPRYQVTQFGKPVTLSCSQTLNHNVMYWYQQKSSQAPKLLFHYYDKDFNNEADTPDNFQSRRPNTSFCFLDIRSPGLGDTAMYLCATSRAYGAEAFFGQGTRLTVV.

As for this clone: Other DNA sequences in this specimen translate into the identical CDR3. The rearrangement uses TRBV6-5 and TRBJ1-6; D is undetermined. This CDR3 contains 15 residues. Germline CDR1 MNHEY, CDR2 SVGAGI. V lost 0 bases and J lost 3, with 6 bases in between. In DNA form, the CDR3 reads TGTGCCAGCAGTTACTCGTCCAGCTATAATTCACCCCTCCACTTT. It translates to CASSYSSSYNSPLHF.

This clone appeared once. The rearrangement joins TRBV28 to TRBJ1-2, with TRBD1 identical over 10 bases. Unmatched junction bases numbered 1, after V lost 3 bases and J lost 3 bases. The CDR3 totals 14 residues. Germline V CDR1 and CDR2: MDHEN, SYDVKM. The CDR3 nucleotides are TGTGCCAGCAGTTTGGGACAGGGGTACTATGGCTACACCTTC. It specifies CASSLGQGYYGYTF.

This rearrangement joins TRBV5-1 to TRBJ1-1; D is possibly TRBD1 (5 bases). Trimming removed 3 bases from V and 0 bases from J, with 18 bases in between. Per germline, CDR1 SGHRS and CDR2 YFSETQ. The CDR3 is 17 residues long. The CDR3 loop is CASSSGTTVAVNTEAFF. CDR3 nucleotides: TGCGCCAGCAGCTCAGGGACCACTGTGGCTGTGAACACTGAAGCTTTCTTT.

The chain recombines TRBV6-5 with TRBJ1-2, with D possibly being TRBD1 (6 bases). Germline V CDR1 and CDR2: MNHEY, SVGAGI. The V gene lost 6 bases and the J gene lost 4 bases, with 18 bases spanning the gap. CDR3 size: 15 residues. The CDR3: CASSPTQQGSYGYTF. DNA of the CDR3: TGTGCCAGCAGCCCCACCCAACAGGGATCCTATGGCTACACCTTC.

The V call is TRBV27, the J call TRBJ1-1; 12 bases are a match to TRBD1. The CDR3 runs 17 residues. Germline CDR1 reads MNHEY; CDR2 reads SMNVEV (reference sequence). Trimming at V came to 4 bases and at J to 0 bases, leaving 6 bases not matched to a gene. The CDR3 nucleotides read TGTGCCAGCAGTTGGGACAGGGGGCGAGGGATGAACACTGAAGCTTTCTTT. This sequence encodes CASSWDRGRGMNTEAFF.